The next 23 T cell receptor beta chains were all read from a single sample in a study of OX40 agonist ivuxolimab in advanced cancers. The assay was immunoSEQ multiplex PCR, and TCRdb's table has in-frame clones only and misses some. The sample gives tens of thousands of clones, about 83% of which show up once; approximately 31% is in the top ten. Sequenced material: CD4+ or CD8+ T cells sorted from blood, taken in a trial of the OX40 agonist ivuxolimab. Source of these receptors: an adult with an advanced solid tumor such as melanoma, head and neck, liver or kidney cancer.

The V call is TRBV7-6, the J call TRBJ2-7; 7 bases align to TRBD1. The V segment lost 3 bases and the J segment 2 bases; nucleotides outside the gene matches: 4. Looked up from germline, CDR1 is SGHVS and CDR2 is FNYEAQ. There are 14 residues in the CDR3. DNA for the CDR3: TGTGCCAGCAGCTTTTACAGGGGTACCTACGAGCAGTACTTC. This sequence encodes CASSFYRGTYEQYF.

The V and J genes are TRBV30 and TRBJ2-7; D uncertain. The CDR3 consists of 13 residues. Deletions cut 5 bases from V and 4 bases from J, with 15 bases between. Germline V gene data show CDR1 as GTSNPN and CDR2 as SVGIG (reference sequence). CDR3 bases: TGTGCCTGGGCGAACCCTACGATTTACGAGCAGTACTTC. It is translated as CAWANPTIYEQYF.

The chain has TRBV7-9 and TRBJ2-1; TRBD2 aligns across 7 bases. Germline CDR1 SEHNR, CDR2 FQNEAQ (reference sequence). The V segment lost 5 bases and the J segment 5 bases; nucleotides outside the gene matches: 12. CDR3 size: 16 residues. The DNA for the CDR3 is TGTGCCAGCAGCACTAGCGTGAGGACACACGACAATGAGCAGTTCTTC. Translation gives CASSTSVRTHDNEQFF.

This sequence joins TRBV25-1 and TRBJ2-5; 11 bases are a match to TRBD2. The V segment lost 1 base and the J segment 2 bases; nucleotides outside the gene matches: 6. CDR3 length equals 17 residues. Germline loops: CDR1 MGHDK, CDR2 SYGVNS. The CDR3 sequence is CASSEFGLAGGQETQYF. The CDR3 DNA reads as TGTGCCAGCAGTGAATTCGGGCTAGCGGGGGGACAAGAGACCCAGTACTTC.

This sequence joins TRBV5-5 and TRBJ1-3; 7 bases agree with TRBD1. Per the germline V gene, CDR1 is SGHKS and CDR2 is YYEKEE (reference sequence). The CDR3 totals 14 residues. J was trimmed by 4 bases and V by 4 bases; bases with no gene match: 5. CDR3 region: CASSKGQTGNTIYF. The CDR3 bases are TGTGCCAGCAGCAAGGGACAGACAGGAAACACCATATATTTT.

This chain uses TRBV4-1 with TRBJ2-7, with D perhaps TRBD1 (6 bases). Germline V CDR1 and CDR2: MGHRA, YSYEKL. V lost 4 bases and J 2 bases, leaving 15 bases between the germline ends. This CDR3 has 15 amino acids. The CDR3 sequence is CASSRTTGLTYEQYF. CDR3 DNA sequence: TGCGCCAGCAGCCGAACGACAGGCCTAACCTACGAGCAGTACTTC.

The chain uses TRBV7-2 and TRBJ1-5, with unresolved D. Germline V lookup: CDR1 SGHTA, CDR2 FQGNSA. The CDR3 extends over 17 amino acids. The ends were cut back, 2 bases at V and 4 bases at J, with 18 bases in the middle. CDR3 DNA sequence: TGTGCCAGCAGCTTAAGCTCCATGGCCGGGGAGAATCAGCCCCAGCATTTT. Translation gives CASSLSSMAGENQPQHF.

This chain joins TRBV11-3 and TRBJ2-2; D unclear. The germline V gene has CDR1 SGHNT and CDR2 YENEEA. The CDR3 is 13 residues long. V dropped 4 bases and J dropped 1 base, with 4 bases sitting between them. The CDR3 loop reads CASSSRNTGELFF. The CDR3 DNA is TGTGCCAGCAGCTCTCGGAACACCGGGGAGCTGTTTTTT.

V and J are TRBV9 and TRBJ1-1; D unclear. Between the trimmed V and J ends, which lost 6 bases and 0 bases, there was a span of 18 bases. From germline, CDR1 is SGDLS and CDR2 YYNGEE. The CDR3 runs to 16 residues. The CDR3 spells CASTLGTDRMNTEAFF. The CDR3 coding sequence is TGTGCCAGCACTCTAGGTACAGATCGGATGAACACTGAAGCTTTCTTT.

The chain is built from TRBV9 and TRBJ2-6; D may be TRBD2 (6 bases). In germline, CDR1 is SGDLS, CDR2 YYNGEE. The V end lost 2 bases, the J end lost 0 bases, and 6 bases lay between the germline ends. This CDR3 region has 15 residues. The CDR3 sequence: CASSVGGSGANVLTF. The CDR3 DNA reads as TGTGCCAGCAGCGTCGGGGGCTCTGGGGCCAACGTCCTGACTTTC.

This chain links TRBV28 with TRBJ2-1; perhaps TRBD1 as D (6 bases). The CDR3 contains 13 residues. The V end was cut by 3 bases, the J end by 8 bases, with 11 bases between. Germline CDR1 and CDR2: MDHEN and SYDVKM. CDR3 coding DNA: TGTGCCAGCAGTTTGAACAGGGACCATGAGCAGTTCTTC. Translating it yields CASSLNRDHEQFF.

The chain couples TRBV9 to TRBJ2-3, with D uncertain. This CDR3 region has 12 residues. Per germline, CDR1 SGDLS and CDR2 YYNGEE. Trimming shortened V by 5 bases and J by 0 bases, and 4 bases separated the two germline ends. In DNA form, the CDR3 reads TGTGCCAGCAGTCCTAGCACAGATACGCAGTATTTT. Its protein product is CASSPSTDTQYF.

The chain is built from TRBV6-6 and TRBJ2-3; D uncertain. This CDR3 is 13 amino acids long. V shed 5 bases and J shed 6 bases, with 12 bases lying between them. Germline V gene lookup returns CDR1 MNHNY and CDR2 SVGAGI (reference sequence). DNA for the CDR3: TGTGCCAGCAGTGACCCCGATGGGGATACGCAGTATTTT. Encoded protein: CASSDPDGDTQYF.

This chain joins TRBV29-1 and TRBJ2-7; D possibly corresponds to TRBD1 (5 bases). The germline gives CDR1 SQVTM, CDR2 ANQGSEA. The CDR3 is 12 residues long. The V gene lost 4 bases and the J gene lost 2 bases, with 9 bases spanning the gap. The CDR3 loop is CSVVWGTYEQYF. CDR3 sequence (DNA): TGCAGCGTTGTTTGGGGCACCTACGAGCAGTACTTC.

V is TRBV7-9 and J is TRBJ2-7; D gene ambiguous. The germline V gene encodes CDR1 SEHNR and CDR2 FQNEAQ (reference sequence). Trimming took 5 bases from V and 2 from J, leaving 7 bases between them. The CDR3 covers 12 residues. The CDR3 region is CASSPTTYEQYF. The DNA of the CDR3 is TGTGCCAGCAGCCCTACTACCTACGAGCAGTACTTC.

DNA of the CDR3: TGTGCCAGCAGTTACGGGACGGCGAACACTGAAGCTTTCTTT. Its protein is CASSYGTANTEAFF. The genes are TRBV6-5 and TRBJ1-1; maybe TRBD1 (5 bases). Germline V gives CDR1 MNHEY, CDR2 SVGAGI. The germline V and J ends were trimmed by 2 bases and 1 base, with 8 bases remaining between them. CDR3 length: 14 residues.

This CDR3 reads CASSSGRLSSTDTQYF. In nucleotides, the CDR3 is TGTGCCAGTAGTAGCGGCCGACTCTCTAGCACAGATACGCAGTATTTT. This chain joins TRBV19 and TRBJ2-3; no clear D. CDR3 length equals 16 residues. Germline CDR1 and CDR2: LNHDA and SQIVND (reference sequence). V was pared by 4 bases and J by 0 bases, with 14 bases between.

Of note for this clone: Other DNA sequences in the same sample also yield this CDR3. The chain carries TRBV9 and TRBJ2-5, with 7 bases that match TRBD2. Germline CDR1 SGDLS, CDR2 YYNGEE. The CDR3 is 14 amino acids. Losses at the gene ends were 3 bases for V and 0 bases for J; bases not matched to a gene: 2. The CDR3 reads CASSGSGYQETQYF. The CDR3 DNA follows: TGTGCCAGCAGCGGTAGCGGGTACCAAGAGACCCAGTACTTC.

In DNA, the CDR3 is TGTGCCAGTAGTATGGCGTCCTCCTACAATGAGCAGTTCTTC. Translated, it gives CASSMASSYNEQFF. The chain links TRBV19 to TRBJ2-1; D gene uncertain. The germline CDR1 and CDR2 sequences are LNHDA and SQIVND (reference sequence). V lost 3 bases, J lost 0 bases, and 6 bases lay in between. The CDR3 is 14 residues long.

This chain connects TRBV11-2 to TRBJ2-7; unclear D gene. The V gene's germline CDR1 is SGHAT and CDR2 FQNNGV. The germline V and J ends were trimmed by 4 bases and 4 bases, with 5 bases remaining between them. CDR3 size: 11 residues. The CDR3: CASSSPYEQYF. The DNA of the CDR3 is TGTGCCAGCAGCTCCCCTTACGAGCAGTACTTC.

The V gene is TRBV7-9, the J gene TRBJ2-2, with 10 bases matching TRBD1. The ends lost 5 bases at V and 7 bases at J; junction bases unmatched: 7. Germline lookup yields CDR1 SEHNR and CDR2 FQNEAQ (reference sequence). This CDR3 has 15 amino acids. The CDR3 region is CASSVRQGANGELFF. Written as DNA, the CDR3 is TGTGCCAGCAGCGTTCGACAGGGGGCGAACGGGGAGCTGTTTTTT.

The V gene is TRBV10-3, the J gene TRBJ2-2; D is unresolved. The CDR3 length is 18 residues. Germline CDR1 is ENHRY and CDR2 is SYGVKD. With 4 bases removed from V and 0 bases from J, the gap between germline ends came to 18 bases. The DNA of the CDR3 is TGTGCCATCAGTGGGGTCTCCGGCGTCAGGTCGAACACCGGGGAGCTGTTTTTT. The encoded protein is CAISGVSGVRSNTGELFF.

Remarks on this clone: The junction departs from the called germline gene at one end, perhaps through a read error. Other DNA sequences from this sample encode an identical CDR3 as well. The chain recombines TRBV7-7 with TRBJ2-7; tentatively, D is TRBD1 or TRBD2 (5 bases each). The CDR3 spans 13 residues. Germline-derived CDR1 and CDR2 are SSHAT and FNYEAQ (reference sequence). The DNA of the CDR3 is TGCGCTAGCAGCAGGACACCGTCCTACGAGCAGTACTTC. Amino acid sequence: CASSRTPSYEQYF. The entire variable domain, with the rest obtained from reference TRBV7-7 and TRBJ2-7, is as follows: GAGVSQSPRYKVTKRGQDVTLRCDPISSHATLYWYQQALGQGPEFLTYFNYEAQPDKSGLPSDRFSAERPEGSISTLTIQRTEQRDSAMYRCASSRTPSYEQYFGPGTRLTVT.